The 21 T cell receptor beta chains given below trace back to one sample, sequenced in a study of T cell changes during pregnancy in multiple sclerosis. The assay was immunoSEQ multiplex PCR, and TCRdb's table has in-frame clones only and misses some. Seen here are fewer than 80,000 clones, more than 80% observed once, and the top ten hold 0.7% to 0.9%. This specimen consisted of peripheral blood, obtained in the first trimester of pregnancy. Receptor source: a female donor in good health, enrolled as a control in a pregnancy study.

V is TRBV7-9 and J is TRBJ1-4, with D possibly TRBD1 on 5 matching bases. This CDR3 has 18 amino acids. Trimming removed 2 bases at V and 0 bases at J, with 16 bases between. Germline V gives CDR1 SEHNR, CDR2 FQNEAQ (reference sequence). The CDR3, as DNA: TGTGCCAGCAGCTTACCGTCCGGTGGGGCCTCAACTAATGAAAAACTGTTTTTT. It codes for CASSLPSGGASTNEKLFF.

The chain is built from TRBV5-1 and TRBJ2-1; 7 bases align to TRBD1. CDR1 is SGHRS, CDR2 YFSETQ, per germline. The CDR3 is 13 residues long. V gave up 7 bases and J gave up 5 bases; unmatched junction bases: 6. CDR3 bases: TGCGCCAGCCATGCAGGGGGTAACAATGAGCAGTTCTTC. This sequence encodes CASHAGGNNEQFF.

The rearrangement uses TRBV29-1 and TRBJ1-4; D remains ambiguous. This CDR3 has 13 amino acids. Trimming took 4 bases from V and 4 from J, leaving 10 bases between them. CDR1 is SQVTM, CDR2 ANQGSEA, per germline. DNA of the CDR3: TGCAGCGTTGTTAACCGGTATAATGAAAAACTGTTTTTT. It yields the protein CSVVNRYNEKLFF.

V and J are TRBV19 and TRBJ2-1; the match to TRBD1 covers 10 bases. V lost 11 bases, J lost 8 bases, and 9 bases stayed unmatched. Germline V gives CDR1 LNHDA, CDR2 SQIVND (reference sequence). The CDR3 runs to 13 residues. This CDR3 is CAAKTGGGDEQFF. CDR3 nucleotides: TGTGCCGCAAAGACAGGGGGCGGCGATGAGCAGTTCTTC.

This clone was counted once. The chain uses TRBV18 and TRBJ1-5; 9 nucleotides match TRBD1. The V segment lost 3 bases and the J segment 3 bases; nucleotides outside the gene matches: 9. The CDR3 spans 17 residues. Germline V gene lookup returns CDR1 KGHSH and CDR2 LQKENI. The CDR3 here is CASSPTGTGRSNQPQHF. The CDR3 bases are TGTGCCAGCTCACCGACCGGGACAGGGCGTTCCAATCAGCCCCAGCATTTT. The full variable domain, its missing parts supplied by reference TRBV18 and TRBJ1-5, is NAGVMQNPRHLVRRRGQEARLRCSPMKGHSHVYWYRQLPEEGLKFMVYLQKENIIDESGMPKERFSAEFPKEGPSILRIQQVVRGDSAAYFCASSPTGTGRSNQPQHFGDGTRLSIL.

The rearrangement uses TRBV19 and TRBJ1-1; perhaps TRBD1 as D (5 bases). The CDR3 runs to 13 residues. Germline loops: CDR1 LNHDA, CDR2 SQIVND (reference sequence). V shed 6 bases and J shed 4 bases, with 12 bases lying between them. In nucleotides, the CDR3 is TGTGCCAGTAGAAAGGACGGGGGCACTGAAGCTTTCTTT. Translated, it gives CASRKDGGTEAFF.

The CDR3 is CASSPRTSGGASDTQYF. CDR3 DNA: TGTGCCAGCAGCCCTCGGACTAGCGGGGGGGCTTCAGATACGCAGTATTTT. The genes are TRBV11-3 and TRBJ2-3; TRBD2 agrees at 15 bases. The germline CDR1 and CDR2 sequences are SGHNT and YENEEA. The V gene end was trimmed by 5 bases and the J gene end by 4 bases; junction bases not matched to a gene: 7. This CDR3 contains 17 residues. Filled out from reference TRBV11-3 and TRBJ2-3, the complete variable domain reads EAGVVQSPRYKIIEKKQPVAFWCNPISGHNTLYWYLQNLGQGPELLIRYENEEAVDDSQLPKDRFSAERLKGVDSTLKIQPAELGDSAVYLCASSPRTSGGASDTQYFGPGTRLTVL.

The CDR3 sequence: CATSLRGAHGYTF. The CDR3 bases are TGTGCCACCAGCCTCAGAGGTGCCCATGGCTACACCTTC. V is TRBV15 and J is TRBJ1-2, with no clear D. CDR1 LNHNV and CDR2 YYDKDF come from the germline V gene (reference sequence). The CDR3 sequence is 13 residues long. The V end was cut by 5 bases, the J end by 6 bases, with 13 bases between.

The J gene is TRBJ2-3, the V gene TRBV5-1; TRBD2 aligns across 7 bases. Germline CDR1 and CDR2: SGHRS and YFSETQ. Losses at the gene ends were 5 bases for V and 1 base for J; bases not matched to a gene: 4. The CDR3 runs 14 residues. The DNA for the CDR3 is TGCGCCAGCAGTTTTGGGGGGGGCACAGATACGCAGTATTTT. Residues: CASSFGGGTDTQYF.

The count of this clone is one. CDR3 residues: CASSLDVVSRGYTF. Written as DNA, the CDR3 is TGCGCCAGCAGCTTGGATGTGGTTTCGCGAGGCTACACCTTC. The chain is built from TRBV5-1 and TRBJ1-2; D is unclear. Trimming took off 0 bases at V and 8 bases at J, with 14 bases between the two ends. The CDR3 loop spans 14 amino acids. Germline CDR1 is SGHRS and CDR2 is YFSETQ.

The V call is TRBV10-3, the J call TRBJ1-6; D unresolved. The CDR3 has 15 residues. The germline gives CDR1 ENHRY, CDR2 SYGVKD. V dropped 3 bases and J dropped 7 bases, with 13 bases sitting between them. The CDR3 is CAISDGADWNSPLHF. CDR3 DNA: TGTGCCATCAGTGATGGCGCCGACTGGAATTCACCCCTCCACTTT.

The chain joins TRBV7-2 to TRBJ2-1; a weak D match, TRBD2 (5 bases). Germline V lookup: CDR1 SGHTA, CDR2 FQGNSA. There are 14 residues in the CDR3. With 3 bases removed from V and 5 bases from J, the gap between germline ends came to 11 bases. In DNA, the CDR3 is TGTGCCAGCAGCTTCTTAGGGAGCCACAATGAGCAGTTCTTC. It encodes CASSFLGSHNEQFF.

The rearrangement uses TRBV7-7 and TRBJ2-3; 11 positions match TRBD2. The J segment lost 6 bases and the V segment lost 5 bases, leaving 13 bases of the junction unmatched. CDR1 and CDR2 from the germline V gene are SSHAT and FNYEAQ (reference sequence). This CDR3 is built from 17 residues. For the CDR3, the DNA is TGTGCCAGCAGCCTAGGAGCTAGCGGGGGGCCCTGGGATACGCAGTATTTT. Protein: CASSLGASGGPWDTQYF. The entire variable domain, with the rest obtained from reference TRBV7-7 and TRBJ2-3, is as follows: GAGVSQSPRYKVTKRGQDVTLRCDPISSHATLYWYQQALGQGPEFLTYFNYEAQPDKSGLPSDRFSAERPEGSISTLTIQRTEQRDSAMYRCASSLGASGGPWDTQYFGPGTRLTVL.

This clone was seen once. The J gene is TRBJ2-7, the V gene TRBV6-5; 9 nucleotides align to TRBD2. The germline V gene has CDR1 MNHEY and CDR2 SVGAGI. The CDR3 runs 15 residues. V lost 4 bases, J lost 5 bases, and 9 bases stayed unmatched. The CDR3 reads CASSSFYGGRDEQYF. For the CDR3, the DNA is TGTGCCAGCAGTTCCTTCTATGGCGGGAGGGACGAGCAGTACTTC.

This chain uses TRBV13 with TRBJ2-7; TRBD2 matches 7 bases. This CDR3 has 15 residues. Germline V CDR1 and CDR2: PRHDT, FYEKMQ (reference sequence). Unmatched junction bases numbered 7, after V lost 0 bases and J lost 5 bases. The CDR3 DNA is TGTGCCAGCAGCTTAGGGGAGCGGGGAAGGCACGAGCAGTACTTC. Translated, it gives CASSLGERGRHEQYF.

V and J are TRBV2 and TRBJ2-6; a weak D match, TRBD1 (5 bases). The CDR3 spans 15 residues. Germline lookup yields CDR1 SNHLY and CDR2 FYNNEI. The germline V and J ends were trimmed by 6 bases and 0 bases, with 9 bases remaining between them. For the CDR3, the DNA is TGTGCCAGCAGCGAGACAGTCTCTGGGGCCAACGTCCTGACTTTC. Its translation: CASSETVSGANVLTF.

The V gene is TRBV19, the J gene TRBJ1-1; 8 bases agree with TRBD1. V shed 6 bases and J 5 bases; nucleotides not matched to a gene: 8. The CDR3 has 14 amino acids. CDR1 and CDR2 (germline): LNHDA, SQIVND (reference sequence). Here the CDR3 DNA reads TGTGCCAGTAGAAAGACAGGGGAGGGGACTGAAGCTTTCTTT. This sequence encodes CASRKTGEGTEAFF. The whole variable domain, filled in from reference TRBV19 and TRBJ1-1, reads DGGITQSPKYLFRKEGQNVTLSCEQNLNHDAMYWYRQDPGQGLRLIYYSQIVNDFQKGDIAEGYSVSREKKESFPLTVTSAQKNPTAFYLCASRKTGEGTEAFFGQGTRLTVV.

V is TRBV6-5 and J is TRBJ1-6; 7 nucleotides align to TRBD1. The CDR3 extends over 15 amino acids. Germline-derived CDR1 and CDR2 are MNHEY and SVGAGI. Losses at the gene ends were 6 bases for V and 7 bases for J; bases not matched to a gene: 9. The CDR3 protein is CASRSTGTWNSPLHF. CDR3 nucleotides: TGTGCCAGCAGGTCGACAGGGACCTGGAATTCACCCCTCCACTTT.

CDR3 in DNA: TGTGCCAGCAGCTTAAAAGGGGCCGGGGGGAACACCATATATTTT. Its protein product is CASSLKGAGGNTIYF. The rearrangement links TRBV7-2 to TRBJ1-3, with a tentative D call TRBD1 (5 bases). Germline V gene data show CDR1 as SGHTA and CDR2 as FQGNSA. The CDR3 is 15 residues long. V was clipped by 2 bases and J by 7 bases, with 15 bases between them.

The chain uses TRBV4-3 and TRBJ1-2; weak D call: TRBD1 (5 bases). Trimming left V 0 bases short and J 3 bases short, with 11 bases between. This CDR3 has 15 amino acids. CDR1 LGHNA and CDR2 YSLEER come from the germline V gene. DNA for the CDR3: TGCGCCAGCAGCCAAGAAGCAGGGTACGACTATGGCTACACCTTC. Translated, it gives CASSQEAGYDYGYTF.

This clone has just one count. The chain uses TRBV7-6 and TRBJ2-7; D gene uncertain. The germline V gene encodes CDR1 SGHVS and CDR2 FNYEAQ. Trimming stripped 2 bases from V and 0 bases from J, with 8 bases between. The CDR3 extends over 14 amino acids. CDR3 bases: TGTGCCAGCAGCTTATTACAGAGCTCCTACGAGCAGTACTTC. The encoded protein is CASSLLQSSYEQYF. Supplemented by reference TRBV7-6 and TRBJ2-7, the full variable domain reads GAGVSQSPRYKVTKRGQDVALRCDPISGHVSLYWYRQALGQGPEFLTYFNYEAQQDKSGLPNDRFSAERPEGSISTLTIQRTEQRDSAMYRCASSLLQSSYEQYFGPGTRLTVT.